This T cell receptor beta chain was recorded in a study of beta chain features in type 1 diabetes. Study-level points and caveats: More deletions and fewer insertions at VDJ junctions were seen in type 1 diabetes patients. It was possible that PCR favored shorter templates, equally so in patients and controls. Moderate yet significant TCRB CDR3 shortening was seen in Type 1 diabetes patients in all four CD4+ subsets.

Notes on this clone: Antigen: not known.

Reverse transcription of all isolated RNA meant that expressed TCRB transcripts were sequenced. Generated by immunoSEQ multiplex PCR, the TCRdb table keeps only in-frame clones and is missing some. The sample shows hundreds of thousands of clones, roughly 13% of them seen only once. Germline CDR1 is KGHSH and CDR2 is LQKENI. The CDR3 loop spans 15 amino acids. With 0 bases removed from V and 3 bases from J, the gap between germline ends came to 11 bases. The source is a man between 18 and 29 years old with type 1 diabetes. The source material was naive CD4+ T cells from blood. The V and J genes are TRBV18 and TRBJ1-2, with D maybe TRBD1 (5 bases). The DNA for the CDR3 is TGTGCCAGCTCACCACCCGGGGGTGTGGACTATGGCTACACCTTC. Its protein is CASSPPGGVDYGYTF.